The present entry profiles one T cell receptor beta chain with its context. Its antigen is currently unknown. This sample stems from a study of CD4 T cells in relation to SARS-CoV-2 and coronaviruses. Across the whole study: Negative control cultures got HIV-1 Nef peptides or no peptide.

The unexposed donors gave CD4+ T cells in about 2011-2018, prior to COVID-19. Isolation of CD4+ T cells took place after roughly nine days in culture. Cells permitting, SARS-CoV-2 S/N and four cold-coronavirus spikes were tested on unexposed-donor CD4+ T cells. The assay was immunoSEQ multiplex PCR, and TCRdb's table has in-frame clones only and misses some. The profile covers 26,000 or so clones, with over 60% appearing a single time and roughly 18% taken by the ten largest. The sequenced sample was CD4+ T cells from PBMCs, cultured in vitro. The TCR originated in a human donor in good health.

CDR3 nucleotides: TGCGCCAGCAGCCAACAAACCCCCCGGACAGGGGGCTCCTACGAGCAGTACTTC. Amino acids: CASSQQTPRTGGSYEQYF. This chain uses TRBV4-1 with TRBJ2-7; 10 positions match TRBD1. The CDR3 sequence is 18 residues long. Per germline, CDR1 MGHRA and CDR2 YSYEKL. Trimming took 2 bases from V and 0 from J; bases not matched to a gene: 10.